This T cell receptor beta chain was sequenced during a study of CD4 T cells in relation to SARS-CoV-2 and coronaviruses. Study summary: ViraFEST: approximately 10-day antigen culture of PBMCs, then TCR beta CDR3 sequencing.

With regard to this clone: Its antigen remains unidentified.

Unexposed donor CD4+ T cells date from about 2011-2019, before the COVID-19 pandemic. The cells were cultured for approximately ten days before CD4+ T cells were isolated. Testing used SARS-CoV-2 S/N and four cold-coronavirus spikes on unexposed-donor CD4+ T cells, cells permitting. TCRdb keeps only in-frame clones here, not all; method: immunoSEQ multiplex PCR. The data contain 15,000 to 20,000 clones, around four fifths of them singletons. The source material was CD4+ T cells from PBMCs, cultured in vitro. This clonotype was sampled from a human donor in good health.

The CDR3 reads CASSYSSGGYGYTF. CDR3 bases: TGTGCCAGCAGTTACTCGAGCGGCGGCTATGGCTACACCTTC. The V and J genes are TRBV6-5 and TRBJ1-2; D is ambiguous. Germline V gene data show CDR1 as MNHEY and CDR2 as SVGAGI. Deletions cut 0 bases from V and 4 bases from J, with 9 bases between. This CDR3 is built from 14 residues.